These 28 T cell receptor beta chains were sequenced from one sample in a study of T cells in women clearing cervical HPV infection. Libraries were prepared by immunoSEQ multiplex PCR; TCRdb keeps only in-frame clonotypes and omits some of them. The table for this sample gives more than 15,000 clones. The source material was blood buffy coat. The receptors were sampled from a woman between 18 and 70 years old with a cervical HPV16 infection that either progressed to CIN3+ or cleared (not recorded which).

As concerns this clone: With the read ending 3 residues before the CDR3 end, the germline J gene is used to fill in that end. The rearrangement links TRBV30 to TRBJ2-1, with D hard to call. Germline V gene data show CDR1 as GTSNPN and CDR2 as SVGIG (reference sequence). V was shortened by 1 base and J by 4 bases, with 11 bases between the two germline ends. This CDR3 comprises 14 residues. CDR3 in amino acids: CAWSAAAPYNEQFF. CDR3 bases read: TGTGCCTGGAGTGCGGCAGCGCCATACAATGAG. The whole variable domain, filled in from reference TRBV30 and TRBJ2-1, reads SQTIHQWPATLVQPVGSPLSLECTVEGTSNPNLYWYRQAAGRGLQLLFYSVGIGQISSEVPQNLSASRPQDRQFILSSKKLLLSDSGFYLCAWSAAAPYNEQFFGPGTRLTVL.

Of note for this clone: The DNA ends 3 residues before the CDR3 does, and the rest of the CDR3 is filled in from the germline J gene. The chain couples TRBV28 to TRBJ1-2, with a possible D match to TRBD1 (5 bases). Deletions cut 6 bases from V and 4 bases from J, with 12 bases between. The V gene's germline CDR1 is MDHEN and CDR2 SYDVKM. The CDR3 has 13 amino acids. This CDR3 is CASSLRAAYGYTF. The sequenced part of the CDR3 DNA is TGTGCCAGCAGCCTCAGGGCGGCCTATGGC.

Note on this clone: The read terminates 3 residues before the CDR3 end, so the remaining end is supplied by the germline J gene. The chain links TRBV5-5 to TRBJ1-1; D ambiguous. V lost 10 bases to trimming and J lost 0 bases, with 10 bases between them. Germline V gives CDR1 SGHKS, CDR2 YYEKEE (reference sequence). The CDR3 sequence is 12 residues long. Incomplete CDR3 DNA: TGTGCCTCTCGCCGGGTGAACACTGAA. Translation gives CASRRVNTE. The whole CDR3 sequence reads CASRRVNTEAFF.

Remarks on this clone: The read is 3 residues too short to cover the CDR3 end, so that end is filled in from the germline J gene. The rearrangement links TRBV30 to TRBJ1-6; no clear D gene. Trimming took 1 base from V and 7 from J, leaving 8 bases between them. In germline, CDR1 is GTSNPN, CDR2 SVGIG (reference sequence). The CDR3 sequence is 13 residues long. The sequenced CDR3 bases are TGTGCCTGGAGTGCGACACCCAATTCACCC. Its protein product is CAWSATPNSP. The full-length CDR3 reads as CAWSATPNSPLHF.

With respect to this clone: The CDR3 extends 3 residues past the end of the read, so its final part is completed from the germline J gene. This sequence joins TRBV19 and TRBJ2-7; 11 bases are a match to TRBD1. CDR3 length equals 14 residues. Germline assignment: CDR1 LNHDA and CDR2 SQIVND (reference sequence). V trimming: 5 bases; J trimming: 5 bases; junction bases outside the gene matches: 5. CDR3 protein: CASSLGTGGHEQYF. The DNA read from the CDR3 is TGTGCCAGTAGTTTAGGGACAGGGGGGCACGAG.

As to this clone: The CDR3 end is not reached by the read, which stops 3 residues before it; the germline J gene fills it in. This chain connects TRBV11-2 to TRBJ2-7; D gene uncertain. The CDR3 length is 14 residues. Trimming removed 5 bases at V and 2 bases at J, with 13 bases between. CDR1 and CDR2 from the germline V gene are SGHAT and FQNNGV. CDR3 DNA (partial): TGTGCCAGCAGCCAGACACTCAATGCCTACGAG. This gives the protein CASSQTLNAYE. The CDR3 as a whole reads CASSQTLNAYEQYF.

Worth noting for this clone: The read ends 3 residues before the CDR3 terminus; that terminus is restored from the germline J gene. The chain has TRBV5-1 and TRBJ2-2; 9 positions match TRBD2. CDR3 length equals 17 residues. Trimming removed 0 bases from V and 6 bases from J; junction bases left unmatched: 9. CDR1 is SGHRS, CDR2 YFSETQ, per germline. The CDR3 bases that were read are TGCGCCAGCAGCTTGGCCGGTATCCTAGCGGGGTCCGGGGAG. Protein sequence: CASSLAGILAGSGE. The entire CDR3 sequence reads CASSLAGILAGSGELFF.

About this clone itself: The read ends 3 residues early relative to the CDR3; the germline J gene fills the gap. This chain connects TRBV11-2 to TRBJ2-2, with a tentative D call TRBD1 (5 bases). Per germline, CDR1 SGHAT and CDR2 FQNNGV. V was shortened by 1 base and J by 3 bases, with 9 bases between the two germline ends. The CDR3 is made up of 15 amino acids. CDR3 DNA, as far as it was read: TGTGCCAGCAGCTTAGGCAGGGAATACACCGGGGAG. This encodes CASSLGREYTGE. From start to end, the CDR3 is CASSLGREYTGELFF. The variable domain in full, completed from reference TRBV11-2 and TRBJ2-2, reads EAGVAQSPRYKIIEKRQSVAFWCNPISGHATLYWYQQILGQGPKLLIQFQNNGVVDDSQLPKDRFSAERLKGVDSTLKIQPAKLEDSAVYLCASSLGREYTGELFFGEGSRLTVL.

Details on this clone: Read data end 3 residues before the CDR3 end; the end is taken from the germline J gene. This chain connects TRBV6-2 or TRBV6-3 to TRBJ2-1; the match to TRBD2 covers 10 bases. CDR3 length: 14 amino acids. Per the germline V gene, CDR1 is MNHEY and CDR2 is SVGEGT. The junction had 8 bases not matched to a gene; V was cut back by 6 bases and J by 9 bases. CDR3 DNA (partial): TGTGCCAGCAGGCTAGCGGGGGCGGGGGGTGAG. It specifies CASRLAGAGGE. The whole CDR3 is CASRLAGAGGEQFF.

CDR3 DNA, as far as it was read: TGTGCCAGCAGTGAATTGGGGGCAAGCACAGATACG. It yields the protein CASSELGASTDT. The entire CDR3 protein reads CASSELGASTDTQYF. This chain connects TRBV2 to TRBJ2-3; tentatively, D is TRBD1 (6 bases). From the germline J gene comes the end of the CDR3, since the read stops 3 residues before it. The V end was cut by 2 bases, the J end by 0 bases, with 9 bases between. The CDR3 runs 15 residues. Germline V gene sequence: CDR1 SNHLY, CDR2 FYNNEI.

Turning to this clone: The read terminates 3 residues before the CDR3 end, so the remaining end is supplied by the germline J gene. The chain employs TRBV5-6 and TRBJ1-1, with D perhaps TRBD1 (5 bases). Trimming took 3 bases from V and 2 from J, leaving 14 bases between them. From germline, CDR1 is SGHDT and CDR2 YYEEEE. This CDR3 is built from 15 residues. The CDR3 here is CASSWGGGANTEAFF. The CDR3 DNA, read in part, is TGTGCCAGCAGCTGGGGTGGAGGGGCTAACACTGAA.

Details on this clone: The read gets to within 3 residues of the CDR3 end, and the germline J gene fills in the rest. The chain recombines TRBV4-2 with TRBJ1-1; 10 nucleotides match TRBD1. This CDR3 contains 13 residues. Germline values: CDR1 LGHNA, CDR2 YNFKEQ. CDR3 DNA (partial): TGTGCCAGCAGCCACCCGACAGGGGGCAGA. Translating gives CASSHPTGGR. The CDR3 in its entirety is CASSHPTGGRAFF.

On this clone: The CDR3 end falls 3 residues outside the read, so it is completed with the germline J gene. The rearrangement joins TRBV6-1 to TRBJ1-2; TRBD1 is a possible D gene (5 bases). This CDR3 has 14 amino acids. CDR1 MNHNS and CDR2 SASEGT come from the germline V gene. V lost 3 bases and J lost 6, with 14 bases in between. CDR3 DNA (partial): TGTGCCAGCAGTGAGAGTGGGGTACAGGATGGC. This encodes CASSESGVQDG. The whole CDR3 reads CASSESGVQDGYTF.

Note on this clone: The read ends 3 residues before the CDR3 terminus; that terminus is restored from the germline J gene. The rearrangement joins TRBV5-1 to TRBJ1-3, with TRBD1 identical over 8 bases. Per germline, CDR1 SGHRS and CDR2 YFSETQ. CDR3 length: 16 residues. Trimming took 4 bases from V and 2 from J; bases not matched to a gene: 8. The chain's CDR3 is CASSPPMTGAGNTIYF. The sequenced part of the CDR3 DNA is TGCGCCAGCAGCCCACCCATGACAGGGGCTGGAAACACC.

Comment on this clone: The read comes to an end 3 residues before the CDR3 does, leaving the germline J gene to fill in the end. The V call is TRBV28, the J call TRBJ2-7, with D perhaps matching TRBD1 (6 bases). The V end lost 10 bases, the J end lost 3 bases, and 22 bases lay between the germline ends. This CDR3 spans 15 amino acids. Germline V CDR1 and CDR2: MDHEN, SYDVKM. The part of the CDR3 DNA that was read is TGTGCCACCGAAGAAACAGGGTTTCCCCGCTACGAG. The encoded protein is CATEETGFPRYE. The entire CDR3 protein is CATEETGFPRYEQYF.

In the case of this clone: Sequencing ends 3 residues short of the CDR3 end; the germline J gene provides the rest. The chain recombines TRBV7-2 with TRBJ1-5, with TRBD1 identical over 7 bases. Germline V gene data show CDR1 as SGHTA and CDR2 as FQGNSA. V gave up 5 bases and J gave up 6 bases; unmatched junction bases: 10. The CDR3 loop spans 15 amino acids. CDR3 residues: CASSAGTDGVQPQHF. The DNA read from the CDR3 is TGTGCCAGCAGCGCAGGGACAGATGGGGTTCAGCCC.

A note on this clone: The read ends 3 residues early relative to the CDR3; the germline J gene fills the gap. The rearrangement joins TRBV12-3 or TRBV12-4 to TRBJ1-5; TRBD1 agrees at 7 bases. J was trimmed by 0 bases and V by 5 bases; bases with no gene match: 4. The CDR3 spans 15 residues. Partial CDR3 DNA: TGTGCCAGCAGTCACCGACAGGGTAGCAATCAGCCC. Translating gives CASSHRQGSNQP. The CDR3 as a whole reads CASSHRQGSNQPQHF.

As concerns this clone: The missing CDR3 end, 3 residues past where the read stops, is filled in from the germline J gene. The chain uses TRBV2 and TRBJ1-1; D ambiguous. Trimming stripped 0 bases from V and 1 base from J, with 9 bases between. Germline lookup yields CDR1 SNHLY and CDR2 FYNNEI. The CDR3 contains 15 residues. CDR3 DNA, as far as it was read: TGTGCCAGCAGTGAAGCGAAGAACAGGAACACTGAA. Its protein is CASSEAKNRNTE. The whole CDR3 region reads CASSEAKNRNTEAFF.

As to this clone: Read coverage stops 3 residues before the CDR3 terminus; the germline J gene supplies the remainder. The gene calls are TRBV4-2 and TRBJ1-4, with D possibly TRBD1 on 5 matching bases. This CDR3 region has 15 residues. The germline V and J ends were trimmed by 0 bases and 5 bases, with 10 bases remaining between them. CDR1 is LGHNA and CDR2 is YNFKEQ in the germline V gene. The CDR3 DNA, read in part, is TGTGCCAGCAGCCAAGATTGGGCAGGGAATGAAAAA. Protein: CASSQDWAGNEK. In full, the CDR3 is CASSQDWAGNEKLFF.

About this clone: The read terminates 3 residues ahead of where the CDR3 ends, so the germline J gene completes it. The chain couples TRBV30 to TRBJ2-1; TRBD2 might be the D (6 bases). The CDR3 length is 16 residues. In germline, CDR1 is GTSNPN, CDR2 SVGIG (reference sequence). V lost 0 bases and J 0 bases, leaving 12 bases between the germline ends. CDR3 sequence: CAWSVGGITSYNEQFF. The sequenced CDR3 bases are TGTGCCTGGAGTGTAGGCGGGATAACCTCCTACAATGAG.

Comment on this clone: Coverage ceases 3 residues before the CDR3 finishes, and the germline J gene fills in the end. The chain carries TRBV5-8 and TRBJ2-1; 9 nucleotides match TRBD2. The CDR3 is 15 residues long. V lost 2 bases and J lost 3; bases outside the gene matches: 3. Per the germline V gene, CDR1 is SGHTS and CDR2 is YDEGEE. CDR3 sequence reads: CASSLSGGNYNEQFF. The sequenced part of the CDR3 DNA is TGTGCCAGCAGCTTAAGCGGGGGGAACTACAATGAG.

CDR3 loop: CSARFRIIGGAEAFF. CDR3 bases read: TGCAGTGCTAGATTCCGTATTATTGGGGGGGCTGAA. The chain recombines TRBV20-1 with TRBJ1-1, with D tentatively TRBD1 (5 bases). Read sequence stops 3 residues before the CDR3 end, and the germline J gene provides the missing end. Germline V gene sequence: CDR1 DFQATT, CDR2 SNEGSKA (reference sequence). Deletions cut 2 bases from V and 6 bases from J, with 19 bases between. The CDR3 extends over 15 amino acids.

Note on this clone: The read comes to an end 3 residues before the CDR3 does, leaving the germline J gene to fill in the end. The chain has TRBV6-1 and TRBJ1-4; 7 positions agree with TRBD1. CDR3 length equals 15 residues. Per germline, CDR1 MNHNS and CDR2 SASEGT. V dropped 4 bases and J dropped 0; count of bases not matched to a gene: 2. CDR3 bases read: TGTGCCAGCAGTGCAACAGGGGCAACTAATGAAAAA. Translating it yields CASSATGATNEK. The CDR3 reads in full as CASSATGATNEKLFF.

Regarding this clone: The read comes to an end 3 residues before the CDR3 does, leaving the germline J gene to fill in the end. The rearrangement joins TRBV7-2 to TRBJ1-1, with 10 nucleotides matching TRBD1. Germline trimming cut 4 bases from V and 2 bases from J; bases unmatched to any gene: 4. The CDR3 has 15 amino acids. The germline V gene encodes CDR1 SGHTA and CDR2 FQGNSA. CDR3 protein: CASSWDRGVNTEAFF. The part of the CDR3 DNA that was read is TGTGCCAGCAGCTGGGACAGGGGAGTAAACACTGAA.

The CDR3 bases that were read are TGTGCCAGCGGACGGACAGCGGATTACGAG. It encodes CASGRTADYE. The whole CDR3 sequence reads CASGRTADYEQYF. The chain couples TRBV7-9 to TRBJ2-7, with D possibly TRBD1 on 6 matching bases. The CDR3 end is not reached by the read, which stops 3 residues before it; the germline J gene fills it in. V lost 8 bases and J 4 bases, leaving 15 bases between the germline ends. CDR1 and CDR2 (germline): SEHNR, FQNEAQ (reference sequence). This CDR3 contains 13 residues.

A word on this clone: The read falls 3 residues short of the CDR3 end, and the missing part is taken from the germline J gene. The chain employs TRBV7-2 and TRBJ1-5, with D unresolved. Germline V lookup: CDR1 SGHTA, CDR2 FQGNSA. The CDR3 contains 12 residues. The CDR3: CASSLGAGPQHF. The sequenced part of the CDR3 DNA is TGTGCCAGCAGCTTAGGAGCGGGACCC.

The part of the CDR3 DNA that was read is TGTGCTAGTGGTTTAGTTCCGGGATTTGGGTCTAGCGGGAACTACGAG. It translates to CASGLVPGFGSSGNYE. The whole CDR3 sequence is CASGLVPGFGSSGNYEQYF. This chain links TRBV12-5 with TRBJ2-7; 9 bases agree with TRBD2. The read comes to an end 3 residues before the CDR3 does, leaving the germline J gene to fill in the end. There are 19 residues in the CDR3. CDR1 and CDR2 (germline): LGHNT, FRNRAP. J gave up 3 bases and V 3 bases, and 18 bases lay outside the gene matches.

Remarks on this clone: The read terminates 3 residues before the CDR3 end, so the remaining end is supplied by the germline J gene. V is TRBV19 and J is TRBJ1-5; TRBD1 agrees at 9 bases. Germline CDR1 LNHDA, CDR2 SQIVND (reference sequence). This CDR3 is built from 16 residues. J lost 4 bases, V lost 8 bases, and 12 bases had no gene match. The CDR3 sequence: CASGRQGTGINQPQHF. CDR3 DNA, as far as it was read: TGTGCCAGTGGGAGACAGGGGACAGGGATAAATCAGCCC.